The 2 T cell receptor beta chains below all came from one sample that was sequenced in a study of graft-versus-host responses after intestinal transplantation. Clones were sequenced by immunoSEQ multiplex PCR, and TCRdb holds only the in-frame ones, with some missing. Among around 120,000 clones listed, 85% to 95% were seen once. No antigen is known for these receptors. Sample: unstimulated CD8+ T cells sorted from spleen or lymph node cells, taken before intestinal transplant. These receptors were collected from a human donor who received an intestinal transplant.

The CDR3 spells CASSQDRVERELAYEQYF. The DNA for the CDR3 is TGTGCCAGCAGCCAAGACAGGGTCGAGAGAGAATTAGCCTACGAGCAGTACTTC. The chain recombines TRBV4-2 with TRBJ2-7, with D maybe TRBD1 (5 bases). This CDR3 region has 18 residues. From germline, CDR1 is LGHNA and CDR2 YNFKEQ. Trimming cost V 0 bases and J 2 bases, with 20 bases left between them.

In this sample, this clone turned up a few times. The CDR3 region has the DNA TGTGCCATCAGGCCTATTTCCGGAAACACCATATATTTT. This encodes CAIRPISGNTIYF. The chain uses TRBV10-3 and TRBJ1-3, with D unresolved. The ends were cut back, 6 bases at V and 4 bases at J, with 10 bases in the middle. This CDR3 has 13 residues. CDR1 is ENHRY and CDR2 is SYGVKD in the germline V gene.